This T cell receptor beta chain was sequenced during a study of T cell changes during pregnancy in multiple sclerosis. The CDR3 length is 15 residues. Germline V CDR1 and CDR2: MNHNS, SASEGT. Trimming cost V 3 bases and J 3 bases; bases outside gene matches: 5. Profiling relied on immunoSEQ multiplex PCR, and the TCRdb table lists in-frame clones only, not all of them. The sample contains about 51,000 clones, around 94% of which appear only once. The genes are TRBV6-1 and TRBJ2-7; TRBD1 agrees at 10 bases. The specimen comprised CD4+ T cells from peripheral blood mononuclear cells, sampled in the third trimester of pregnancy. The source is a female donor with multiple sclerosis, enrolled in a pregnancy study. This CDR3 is CASSEEGTGVYEQYF. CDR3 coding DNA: TGTGCCAGCAGTGAGGAGGGGACAGGGGTCTACGAGCAGTACTTC.